This is a list of T cell receptor beta chains from one sample in a study of blood T cells in healthy people across ages. TCRdb recomputed calls from the 5' RACE reads with MiXCR, one row per CDR3 protein. The sample carries 1.5 million to 2 million distinct CDR3 sequences, roughly 27% recorded once. Sequenced: blood. These receptors all stem from a woman aged 25 to 39 in good health. CDR3s include the opening cysteine and the closing phenylalanine or tryptophan. D genes are given only for firm matches. Size values are once, few and many counts, or a class for expanded clones, and some rows have none.

size: NA
V: TRBV7-6
J: TRBJ1-6
D: NA
DNA: TGTGCCAGCAGCCGGGACATTTCGAATTCACCCCTCCACTTT
CDR3: CASSRDISNSPLHF

size: few
V: TRBV24-1
J: TRBJ2-3
D: NA
DNA: TGTGCCACAGGGGGAGGAGATACGCAGTATTTT
CDR3: CATGGGDTQYF

size: many
V: TRBV7-2
J: TRBJ2-1
D: NA
DNA: TGTGCCAGCAGCTGGGGGGCAGTCAATGAGCAGTTCTTC
CDR3: CASSWGAVNEQFF

size: few
V: TRBV25-1
J: TRBJ1-6
D: NA
DNA: TGTGCCAGCAGTGAGCGGACAGAAGTAAATTCACCCCTCCACTTT
CDR3: CASSERTEVNSPLHF

size: few
V: TRBV5-1
J: TRBJ1-2
D: NA
DNA: TGCGCCGGCCCCGATTTGGGGACACTAATTAACTATGGCTACACCTTC
CDR3: CAGPDLGTLINYGYTF

size: NA
V: TRBV12-3/TRBV12-4
J: TRBJ2-3
D: TRBD1
DNA: TGTGCCAGCAGTTCCGGGACAGGAAGGGGCACAGATACGCAGTATTTT
CDR3: CASSSGTGRGTDTQYF

size: many
V: TRBV9
J: TRBJ2-7
D: NA
DNA: TGTGCCAGCAGCGTAGAGACTGCCAGCTCCTACGAGCAGTACTTC
CDR3: CASSVETASSYEQYF

size: NA
V: TRBV5-1
J: TRBJ2-5
D: TRBD2
DNA: TGCGCCAGCAGCTCGAGAAAGACTAGCGGAGGGCAAGAGACCCAGTACTTC
CDR3: CASSSRKTSGGQETQYF

size: NA
V: TRBV23-1
J: TRBJ1-4
D: NA
DNA: TGCGCCAGCAGTCAGCGAGGCCAGTTGGATGAAAAACTGTTTTTT
CDR3: CASSQRGQLDEKLFF

size: NA
V: TRBV14
J: TRBJ2-6
D: NA
DNA: TGTGCCAGCGCCATCGGTGGGGCCAACGTCCTGACTTTC
CDR3: CASAIGGANVLTF

size: NA
V: TRBV7-9
J: TRBJ2-1
D: NA
DNA: TGTGCCAGCAGCCCATGGTACATGAGCTCCAACAATGAGCAGTTCTTC
CDR3: CASSPWYMSSNNEQFF

size: NA
V: TRBV20-1
J: TRBJ1-4
D: NA
DNA: TGCAGTGCTTTTGCGGGTAATGAAAAACTGTTTTTT
CDR3: CSAFAGNEKLFF

size: NA
V: TRBV7-2
J: TRBJ2-7
D: NA
DNA: TGTGCCAGCAACCCCGTGGGCAGGAACTCCTACGAGCAGTACTTC
CDR3: CASNPVGRNSYEQYF

size: few
V: TRBV7-6
J: TRBJ2-5
D: NA
DNA: TGTGCCAGCAGCCGAGAGACGGAGAACCAAGAGACCCAGTACTTC
CDR3: CASSRETENQETQYF

size: few
V: TRBV6-5
J: TRBJ1-2
D: NA
DNA: TGTGCCAGCAGTTACTCGTCGGGGGCGGGTGGCTACACCTTC
CDR3: CASSYSSGAGGYTF

size: NA
V: TRBV5-1
J: TRBJ2-4
D: TRBD2
DNA: TGCGCCAGCAGAGATAGCGGGACACTAGCCAAAAACATTCAGTACTTC
CDR3: CASRDSGTLAKNIQYF

size: NA
V: TRBV3-1
J: TRBJ1-2
D: NA
DNA: TGTGCCAGCAGCCAGGCGCGGGGGACTAACTATGGCTACACCTTC
CDR3: CASSQARGTNYGYTF

size: NA
V: TRBV5-1
J: TRBJ1-4
D: NA
DNA: TGCGCCAGCAGCTACCAGACCACTAATGAAAAACTGTTTTTT
CDR3: CASSYQTTNEKLFF

size: NA
V: TRBV20-1
J: TRBJ2-7
D: NA
DNA: TGCAGTGCTAGAGATACAGGGAGGTCCTACGAGCAGTACTTC
CDR3: CSARDTGRSYEQYF

size: NA
V: TRBV7-2
J: TRBJ2-3
D: NA
DNA: TGTGCCAGCAGCCTTGGTACTGGGGGTGGGGCAGATACGCAGTATTTT
CDR3: CASSLGTGGGADTQYF

size: NA
V: TRBV6-6
J: TRBJ2-7
D: TRBD2
DNA: TGTGCCAGCAGCCGCGGACTAGCGGGGGCCTCCTACGAGCAGTACTTC
CDR3: CASSRGLAGASYEQYF

size: NA
V: TRBV9
J: TRBJ2-1
D: NA
DNA: TGTGCCAGCAGCGCCTCCCAGCGGAACTACAATGAGCAGTTCTTC
CDR3: CASSASQRNYNEQFF

size: NA
V: TRBV15
J: TRBJ1-5
D: TRBD1
DNA: TGTGCCTCCAGCATACTCGGGACAGGCAATCAGCCCCAGCATTTT
CDR3: CASSILGTGNQPQHF

size: many
V: TRBV12-3/TRBV12-4
J: TRBJ2-4
D: NA
DNA: TGTGCCAGCTTAGGGAGTTTTGCCAAAAACATTCAGTACTTC
CDR3: CASLGSFAKNIQYF

size: NA
V: TRBV5-1
J: TRBJ2-7
D: TRBD2
DNA: TGTGCCAGCAGCTTGGAGGTAGCGGGCTCCTACGAGCAGTACTTC
CDR3: CASSLEVAGSYEQYF

size: NA
V: TRBV5-1
J: TRBJ2-1
D: TRBD2
DNA: TGCGCCAGCAGCGCACGGACTAGCGGGGGGAACAATGAGCAGTTCTTC
CDR3: CASSARTSGGNNEQFF

size: NA
V: TRBV28
J: TRBJ2-3
D: TRBD2
DNA: TGTGCCAGCAGGGATGACGGGGGGGCAGATACGCAGTATTTT
CDR3: CASRDDGGADTQYF

size: NA
V: TRBV7-2
J: TRBJ1-2
D: NA
DNA: TGTGCCAGCAGCGGCCGCACGGGGGGCTACACCTTC
CDR3: CASSGRTGGYTF

size: once
V: TRBV3-1
J: TRBJ2-3
D: NA
DNA: TGTGCCAGCAGCCAAGATCCTGTGGGACCCGCTTCCAGCACAGATACGCAGTATTTT
CDR3: CASSQDPVGPASSTDTQYF

size: NA
V: TRBV20-1
J: TRBJ2-5
D: TRBD2
DNA: TGCAGTGCTAGAGAAGACGGGGGGCAAGAGACCCAGTACTTC
CDR3: CSAREDGGQETQYF

size: many
V: TRBV20-1
J: TRBJ2-7
D: TRBD1
DNA: TGCAGTGCTAGAACCGGACAGGGCGGACTCGAGCAGTACTTC
CDR3: CSARTGQGGLEQYF

size: NA
V: TRBV12-3/TRBV12-4
J: TRBJ1-5
D: NA
DNA: TGTGCCAGTCTTGGAAGCAATCAGCCCCAGCATTTT
CDR3: CASLGSNQPQHF

size: once
V: TRBV9
J: TRBJ2-7
D: NA
DNA: TGTGCCAGCAGCGTAGATCTAGCTTCGTCCTACGAGCAGTACTTC
CDR3: CASSVDLASSYEQYF

size: many
V: TRBV9
J: TRBJ2-7
D: NA
DNA: TGTGCCAGCAGCGCGACGGGGGGCAGGTACGAGCAGTACTTC
CDR3: CASSATGGRYEQYF

size: NA
V: TRBV5-5
J: TRBJ2-1
D: TRBD2
DNA: TGTGCCAGCAGCTTGGAGGTCCAGCGGGGGTTTAGTGAGCAGTTCTTC
CDR3: CASSLEVQRGFSEQFF

size: NA
V: TRBV27
J: TRBJ2-1
D: NA
DNA: TGTGCCAGCAGTTTTAGGGGGGCCCGTGAGCAGTTCTTC
CDR3: CASSFRGAREQFF

size: many
V: TRBV15
J: TRBJ1-2
D: NA
DNA: TGTGCCACCAGCACCACCGACGGCAGCCTACGAGGCTACACCTTC
CDR3: CATSTTDGSLRGYTF

size: NA
V: TRBV7-9
J: TRBJ2-1
D: TRBD2
DNA: TGTGCCAGCAGCTCAGAGGCTAGCGGGGGGTCTCATCTTTACAATGAGCAGTTCTTC
CDR3: CASSSEASGGSHLYNEQFF

size: NA
V: TRBV20-1
J: TRBJ1-4
D: NA
DNA: TGCAGTGCTAGCAGGACAGCTAATGAAAAACTGTTTTTT
CDR3: CSASRTANEKLFF

size: few
V: TRBV10-3
J: TRBJ2-7
D: NA
DNA: TGTGCCATCAGTGAGGTCCCAGGCTCGGGAGAGCAGTACTTC
CDR3: CAISEVPGSGEQYF

size: NA
V: TRBV5-5
J: TRBJ2-7
D: NA
DNA: TGTGCCAGCAGCTTGAATTACGGGGGAGATGTCGGCTACGAGCAGTACTTC
CDR3: CASSLNYGGDVGYEQYF

size: NA
V: TRBV12-3/TRBV12-4
J: TRBJ1-5
D: NA
DNA: TGTGCCAGCAGCCACGGACCTTATCAGCCCCAGCATTTT
CDR3: CASSHGPYQPQHF

size: NA
V: TRBV7-3
J: TRBJ2-1
D: TRBD2
DNA: TGTGCCAGCAGCTTGCAGGGAGGGGTAGTGTACAATGAGCAGTTCTTC
CDR3: CASSLQGGVVYNEQFF

size: NA
V: TRBV5-1
J: TRBJ2-3
D: NA
DNA: TGCGCCAGCGCTAGGGGTAGCACAGATACGCAGTATTTT
CDR3: CASARGSTDTQYF

size: few
V: TRBV18
J: TRBJ1-3
D: NA
DNA: TGTGCCAGCTCACCACTACGGGGTGACTCTGGAAACACCATATATTTT
CDR3: CASSPLRGDSGNTIYF